Following are 15 T cell receptor beta chains from one sample sequenced in a study of T cell changes during pregnancy in multiple sclerosis. Generated by immunoSEQ multiplex PCR, the TCRdb table keeps only in-frame clones and is missing some. The sample shows 55,000 to 85,000 clones, 90% of them seen only once. This specimen was peripheral blood, taken in the third trimester of pregnancy. Every receptor here comes from a female donor with multiple sclerosis, enrolled in a pregnancy study.

The chain is built from TRBV6-1 and TRBJ1-2; D might be TRBD1 (6 bases). Trimming removed 6 bases at V and 0 bases at J, with 14 bases between. This CDR3 is 15 amino acids long. Germline CDR1 reads MNHNS; CDR2 reads SASEGT. The CDR3 protein is CASSDRTEANYGYTF. The CDR3 DNA reads TGTGCCAGCAGCGACCGGACAGAGGCTAACTATGGCTACACCTTC.

The V call is TRBV5-1, the J call TRBJ1-3, with D hard to call. The CDR3 extends over 13 amino acids. The V end was cut by 1 base, the J end by 4 bases, with 6 bases between. In germline, CDR1 is SGHRS, CDR2 YFSETQ. In DNA form, the CDR3 reads TGCGCCAGCAGCTTGCAGTCCGGAAACACCATATATTTT. Translation: CASSLQSGNTIYF.

The DNA for the CDR3 is TGCGCCAGCAGCTCTTCGCTAGGGGGAGAGACCCAGTACTTC. Translation gives CASSSSLGGETQYF. This sequence joins TRBV5-1 and TRBJ2-5, with a weak D call TRBD1 (6 bases). With 3 bases removed from V and 4 bases from J, the gap between germline ends came to 13 bases. This CDR3 has 14 residues. In germline, CDR1 is SGHRS, CDR2 YFSETQ.

V and J are TRBV29-1 and TRBJ2-2; 10 bases align to TRBD1. After removal of 7 bases from V and 5 bases from J, the junction contained 7 bases not matched to a gene. CDR3 size: 14 residues. Germline CDR1 and CDR2: SQVTM and ANQGSEA. The CDR3 DNA reads as TGCAGCGGGACGGGACAGGGGAATACCGGGGAGCTGTTTTTT. It encodes CSGTGQGNTGELFF.

This rearrangement joins TRBV29-1 to TRBJ2-1, with TRBD2 matching 10 bases. The CDR3 is 15 residues long. Germline V gene sequence: CDR1 SQVTM, CDR2 ANQGSEA. The J segment lost 7 bases and the V segment lost 0 bases, leaving 6 bases of the junction unmatched. The DNA for the CDR3 is TGCAGCGTTGAAGATCGCACTAGCGGGAAGAATGAGCAGTTCTTC. Residues: CSVEDRTSGKNEQFF.

As DNA, the CDR3 is TGTGCCAGCAGCGTACAACAGGGGGGAGAAGCTTTCTTT. Amino acids: CASSVQQGGEAFF. The V gene is TRBV7-2, the J gene TRBJ1-1, with 8 bases identical to TRBD1. V shed 5 bases and J 8 bases; nucleotides not matched to a gene: 7. The CDR3 is 13 residues long. Germline loops: CDR1 SGHTA, CDR2 FQGNSA.

This clone showed up just once. The chain combines TRBV6-1 with TRBJ2-7; TRBD1 agrees at 7 bases. Germline trimming cut 6 bases from V and 7 bases from J; bases unmatched to any gene: 15. CDR1 is MNHNS, CDR2 SASEGT, per germline. This CDR3 contains 15 residues. The CDR3 sequence is CASSYDRAVRGEQYF. In nucleotides, the CDR3 is TGTGCCAGCAGCTACGACAGGGCGGTCCGGGGTGAGCAGTACTTC.

The V gene is TRBV6-5, the J gene TRBJ1-2; D call uncertain. The CDR3 runs 12 residues. CDR1 MNHEY and CDR2 SVGAGI come from the germline V gene. Trimming shortened V by 2 bases and J by 6 bases, and 7 bases separated the two germline ends. CDR3 in DNA: TGTGCCAGCAGTTACCGCGGCGATGGCTACACCTTC. Protein: CASSYRGDGYTF.

The gene calls are TRBV6-1 and TRBJ2-7; TRBD1 matches 8 bases. The CDR3 is 16 amino acids. Per the germline V gene, CDR1 is MNHNS and CDR2 is SASEGT. Unmatched junction bases numbered 13, after V lost 2 bases and J lost 7 bases. The CDR3 here is CASSEQLGQGHWEQYF. CDR3 nucleotide sequence: TGTGCCAGCAGTGAACAATTAGGACAGGGCCATTGGGAGCAGTACTTC.

The J gene is TRBJ1-3, the V gene TRBV4-1; D ambiguous. Germline CDR1 is MGHRA and CDR2 is YSYEKL. The length of the CDR3 is 16 residues. V was shortened by 5 bases and J by 8 bases, with 22 bases between the two germline ends. The CDR3 DNA reads TGCGCCAGCAGCGTCAAGCTTGGGGAGTTTCGGGACACCATATATTTT. This translates into CASSVKLGEFRDTIYF.

This clone showed up just once. The genes are TRBV27 and TRBJ2-5; D gene unclear. The CDR3 length is 13 residues. Per the germline V gene, CDR1 is MNHEY and CDR2 is SMNVEV (reference sequence). The V end lost 3 bases, the J end lost 4 bases, and 9 bases lay between the germline ends. The CDR3 protein is CASSFISGETQYF. CDR3 nucleotides: TGTGCCAGCAGTTTCATCAGTGGAGAGACCCAGTACTTC.

The chain combines TRBV19 with TRBJ1-1; D is undetermined. CDR3 length: 12 residues. Germline CDR1 is LNHDA and CDR2 is SQIVND (reference sequence). The V end was cut by 5 bases, the J end by 8 bases, with 12 bases between. In nucleotides, the CDR3 is TGTGCCAGTAGTCCCCTTGGAGGGGAAGCTTTCTTT. This sequence encodes CASSPLGGEAFF.

This clone occurred a few times. V usage is TRBV25-1 and J usage is TRBJ1-5, with a possible D match to TRBD1 (5 bases). Germline V CDR1 and CDR2: MGHDK, SYGVNS. The V gene lost 8 bases and the J gene lost 4 bases, with 9 bases spanning the gap. CDR3 length: 12 amino acids. The CDR3 is CASSDSNQPQHF. The CDR3 nucleotides are TGTGCCAGCTCCGACAGTAATCAGCCCCAGCATTTT. Variable domain in full (rest from reference TRBV25-1 and TRBJ1-5): EADIYQTPRYLVIGTGKKITLECSQTMGHDKMYWYQQDPGMELHLIHYSYGVNSTEKGDLSSESTVSRIRTEHFPLTLESARPSHTSQYLCASSDSNQPQHFGDGTRLSIL.

The V gene is TRBV7-8, the J gene TRBJ2-7; TRBD2 matches at 10 bases. CDR3 size: 15 residues. Germline CDR1 reads SGHVS; CDR2 reads FQNEAQ. V dropped 5 bases and J dropped 2; count of bases not matched to a gene: 6. The CDR3 nucleotides read TGTGCCAGCAGCCCGCGGACTAGCGGAGCCTACGAGCAGTACTTC. This gives the protein CASSPRTSGAYEQYF.

The genes are TRBV5-1 and TRBJ1-4, with TRBD1 as a possible D gene (6 bases). CDR3 length: 14 residues. Deletions cut 4 bases from V and 6 bases from J, with 13 bases between. CDR1 is SGHRS and CDR2 is YFSETQ in the germline V gene. The CDR3 DNA follows: TGCGCCAGCAGCCTGGGGGGCTTTGATGAAAAACTGTTTTTT. It specifies CASSLGGFDEKLFF.